The sequence of this T cell receptor beta chain was determined in a study of shared T cell receptors in the human thymus. The data were produced by immunoSEQ multiplex PCR, yet TCRdb's version contains in-frame clones alone and is incomplete. This table holds hundreds of thousands of clones, 87% found once. The V gene's germline CDR1 is MDHEN and CDR2 SYDVKM. CDR3 size: 17 residues. The trim removed 3 bases at V and 2 bases at J, leaving 13 bases unmatched. The sample was also linked to a second study, of human thymus T cells. That work adds: Donor material was obtained from healthy Finnish infants undergoing corrective surgery for congenital heart defects. Thymus tissue for the work was resected from patients undergoing corrective heart surgery. Usage of V and J genes appeared biased in thymic and blood repertoires. Unrelated people showed highly overlapping thymic repertoires, related research reported.

This sequence originates from a boy in the first two years of life with a congenital heart defect. V is TRBV28 and J is TRBJ2-7, with 7 bases matching TRBD1. Sequencing used thymocytes. CDR3: CASSLLSVEGAPYEQYF. The CDR3, as DNA: TGTGCCAGCAGTTTGTTATCTGTAGAGGGGGCACCCTACGAGCAGTACTTC. Based on the CDR3 plus reference TRBV28 and TRBJ2-7, the full variable domain is DVKVTQSSRYLVKRTGEKVFLECVQDMDHENMFWYRQDPGLGLRLIYFSYDVKMKEKGDIPEGYSVSREKKERFSLILESASTNQTSMYLCASSLLSVEGAPYEQYFGPGTRLTVT.